The entry below gives a single T cell receptor (beta chain) sequence along with its context. The data stem from a study of Tregs in tolerant kidney transplant recipients. Study background: The nonmyeloablative bone marrow transplants came from related graft donors, with transient mixed chimerism.

Data came from immunoSEQ multiplex PCR; TCRdb stores just in-frame clones and leaves some out. The repertoire holds about 64,000 clones, roughly 98% seen once, with around 0.3% in the top ten. The CDR3 is 16 residues long. Germline assignment: CDR1 SNHLY and CDR2 FYNNEI. After removal of 2 bases from V and 3 bases from J, the junction contained 5 bases not matched to a gene. The V gene is TRBV2, the J gene TRBJ2-2; 8 bases line up with TRBD1. The sample consisted of Tregs from blood, taken before the transplant. This receptor was obtained from a human donor who received a combined kidney and bone marrow transplant. In DNA, the CDR3 is TGTGCCAGCAGTGAACTTACAGGGGGGTACACCGGGGAGCTGTTTTTT. Translation gives CASSELTGGYTGELFF.